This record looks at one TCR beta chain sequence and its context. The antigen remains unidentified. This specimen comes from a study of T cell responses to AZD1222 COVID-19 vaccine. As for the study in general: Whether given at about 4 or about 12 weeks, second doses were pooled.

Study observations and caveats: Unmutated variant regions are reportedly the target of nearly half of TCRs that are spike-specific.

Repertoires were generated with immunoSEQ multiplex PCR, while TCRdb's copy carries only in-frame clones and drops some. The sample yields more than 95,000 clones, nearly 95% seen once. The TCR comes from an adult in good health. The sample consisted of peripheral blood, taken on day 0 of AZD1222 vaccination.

The CDR3 region has the DNA TGTGCCAGCAGCGGGAGGCCCCCAGCCCCTGATACGCAGTATTTT. This translates into CASSGRPPAPDTQYF. The chain uses TRBV2 and TRBJ2-3, with TRBD2 matching over 7 bases. V shed 6 bases, J shed 6 bases, and the junction held 12 bases outside the gene matches. The germline CDR1 and CDR2 sequences are SNHLY and FYNNEI. This CDR3 has 15 residues.